These 32 T cell receptor beta chains were all obtained from the same sample, sequenced in a study of cytomegalovirus exposure and HLA in healthy donors. Profiling relied on immunoSEQ multiplex PCR, and the TCRdb table lists in-frame clones only, not all of them. This sample has approximately 190,000 clones, with more than 80% found just once. Sequencing used PBMCs. These receptors originate from a man aged 18 to 29 in good health and CMV-seropositive.

This chain joins TRBV9 and TRBJ2-1; D possibly corresponds to TRBD1 (5 bases). V lost 4 bases, J lost 6 bases, and 17 bases lay in between. Per the germline V gene, CDR1 is SGDLS and CDR2 is YYNGEE. This CDR3 contains 15 residues. DNA of the CDR3: TGTGCCAGCAGCCCCCGTGGGGCCTCCGCCAATGAGCAGTTCTTC. Its protein product is CASSPRGASANEQFF.

This clone came up once. This chain links TRBV27 with TRBJ2-7, with TRBD1 identical over 9 bases. Germline CDR1 reads MNHEY; CDR2 reads SMNVEV (reference sequence). V lost 3 bases, J lost 7 bases, and 13 bases stayed unmatched. This CDR3 has 16 amino acids. The CDR3 loop is CASSFETGGHGKEQYF. The CDR3 coding sequence is TGTGCCAGCAGTTTCGAGACAGGGGGGCATGGTAAGGAGCAGTACTTC.

The chain links TRBV28 to TRBJ2-3; possible D gene TRBD1, 5 bases. Looked up from germline, CDR1 is MDHEN and CDR2 is SYDVKM. This CDR3 is 15 amino acids long. Trimming took off 6 bases at V and 0 bases at J, with 13 bases between the two ends. The CDR3, as DNA: TGTGCCAGCAGGCGAAGGGGTTCTAGCACAGATACGCAGTATTTT. Protein product: CASRRRGSSTDTQYF.

This chain links TRBV19 with TRBJ1-1; D call uncertain. The germline V gene encodes CDR1 LNHDA and CDR2 SQIVND (reference sequence). The CDR3 sequence is 15 residues long. Between the trimmed V and J ends, which lost 0 bases and 4 bases, there was a span of 12 bases. The CDR3 here is CASSIEAARATEAFF. The CDR3 nucleotides are TGTGCCAGTAGTATAGAAGCGGCAAGGGCCACTGAAGCTTTCTTT.

This sequence joins TRBV27 and TRBJ2-1; the match to TRBD2 covers 13 bases. V trimming: 7 bases; J trimming: 4 bases; junction bases outside the gene matches: 10. CDR1 is MNHEY and CDR2 is SMNVEV in the germline V gene (reference sequence). The CDR3 loop spans 17 amino acids. The CDR3 here is CASTGTSGISFYNEQFF. CDR3 DNA: TGTGCCAGCACCGGGACTAGCGGGATTAGCTTTTACAATGAGCAGTTCTTC.

The chain employs TRBV11-2 and TRBJ1-2; no clear D gene. From germline, CDR1 is SGHAT and CDR2 FQNNGV. This CDR3 is built from 14 residues. Trimming cost V 4 bases and J 1 base, with 10 bases left between them. This CDR3 is CASSSNRRNYGYTF. In nucleotides, the CDR3 is TGTGCCAGCAGCTCCAACAGACGTAACTATGGCTACACCTTC.

The V and J genes are TRBV30 and TRBJ2-7, with D possibly being TRBD2 (5 bases). Germline CDR1 is GTSNPN and CDR2 is SVGIG (reference sequence). V gave up 3 bases and J gave up 3 bases, with 6 bases separating them. CDR3 size: 11 residues. The DNA of the CDR3 is TGTGCCTGGAGCGGGAACTACGAGCAGTACTTC. Protein sequence: CAWSGNYEQYF.

The J gene is TRBJ2-6, the V gene TRBV30; TRBD2 might be the D (6 bases). CDR1 is GTSNPN, CDR2 SVGIG, per germline (reference sequence). The CDR3 contains 16 residues. The V and J ends lost 2 bases and 1 base respectively, with 12 bases between them. The CDR3 loop reads CAWSSGGVSGANVLTF. The CDR3 DNA reads TGTGCCTGGAGTTCAGGAGGGGTGTCTGGGGCCAACGTCCTGACTTTC.

The rearrangement joins TRBV7-2 to TRBJ2-3; 8 nucleotides agree with TRBD2. Germline lookup yields CDR1 SGHTA and CDR2 FQGNSA. V shed 1 base, J shed 0 bases, and the junction held 9 bases outside the gene matches. This CDR3 spans 18 amino acids. The CDR3 loop is CASSLVSGGRTSTDTQYF. The DNA for the CDR3 is TGTGCCAGCAGCTTAGTTTCTGGCGGGAGGACTAGCACAGATACGCAGTATTTT.

The rearrangement joins TRBV7-2 to TRBJ2-4; perhaps TRBD2 as D (6 bases). This CDR3 has 14 amino acids. The germline CDR1 and CDR2 sequences are SGHTA and FQGNSA. Trimming cost V 7 bases and J 7 bases, with 17 bases left between them. The CDR3 region is CASTNPGSGNIQYF. The CDR3 DNA reads TGTGCCAGCACCAACCCGGGGAGCGGGAACATTCAGTACTTC.

This rearrangement joins TRBV7-6 to TRBJ2-7, with D maybe TRBD1 (5 bases). This CDR3 contains 15 residues. In germline, CDR1 is SGHVS, CDR2 FNYEAQ. The V and J ends lost 5 bases and 5 bases respectively, with 19 bases between them. In DNA, the CDR3 is TGTGCCAGCAGCCCCTTGGGATCTCCCAGGGACGAGCAGTACTTC. This codes for CASSPLGSPRDEQYF.

The chain combines TRBV5-6 with TRBJ2-7; TRBD2 aligns across 8 bases. In germline, CDR1 is SGHDT, CDR2 YYEEEE. The CDR3 is 17 amino acids. The V segment lost 0 bases and the J segment 1 base; nucleotides outside the gene matches: 9. The CDR3 region is CASSLVGSGSVSYEQYF. The DNA for the CDR3 is TGTGCCAGCAGCTTGGTTGGGAGCGGGAGTGTTTCCTACGAGCAGTACTTC.

By its share, this clone is medium-sized. This rearrangement joins TRBV27 to TRBJ2-2; 8 positions agree with TRBD2. CDR3 size: 15 residues. Trimming removed 7 bases from V and 0 bases from J; junction bases left unmatched: 4. From germline, CDR1 is MNHEY and CDR2 SMNVEV (reference sequence). CDR3 nucleotides: TGTGCCAGCACGTACGGGGGGGCGAACACCGGGGAGCTGTTTTTT. Translated, it gives CASTYGGANTGELFF.

V usage is TRBV6-5 and J usage is TRBJ2-1, with 7 bases matching TRBD1. The J segment lost 0 bases and the V segment lost 6 bases, leaving 5 bases of the junction unmatched. The CDR3 length is 15 residues. CDR1 MNHEY and CDR2 SVGAGI come from the germline V gene. CDR3 bases: TGTGCCAGCAGCCTACAGGGGAGCTCCTACAATGAGCAGTTCTTC. This sequence encodes CASSLQGSSYNEQFF.

The chain couples TRBV5-1 to TRBJ2-1; 9 bases map to TRBD1. This CDR3 spans 15 amino acids. Trimming removed 2 bases from V and 8 bases from J; junction bases left unmatched: 8. Germline V CDR1 and CDR2: SGHRS, YFSETQ. CDR3 amino acids: CASSFRDRDADEQFF. CDR3 DNA: TGCGCCAGCAGCTTCCGGGACAGGGACGCCGATGAGCAGTTCTTC.

This clone has a count of ten or more. V and J are TRBV19 and TRBJ2-7, with 8 bases identical to TRBD1. J was trimmed by 4 bases and V by 3 bases; bases with no gene match: 8. The germline V gene encodes CDR1 LNHDA and CDR2 SQIVND (reference sequence). CDR3 size: 15 residues. The CDR3: CASSIGQGPVYEQYF. DNA for the CDR3: TGTGCCAGTAGTATTGGACAGGGCCCTGTATACGAGCAGTACTTC.

V gene TRBV28 combines with J gene TRBJ2-1, with 7 bases identical to TRBD2. The CDR3 has 16 amino acids. V lost 6 bases to trimming and J lost 6 bases; unmatched junction nucleotides: 14. Looked up from germline, CDR1 is MDHEN and CDR2 is SYDVKM. CDR3 in amino acids: CASSDRTRSGANEQFF. The CDR3 DNA reads TGTGCCAGCAGCGACCGGACTAGGTCGGGAGCCAATGAGCAGTTCTTC.

The chain recombines TRBV18 with TRBJ1-1; D is uncertain. The V end lost 2 bases, the J end lost 1 base, and 14 bases lay between the germline ends. This CDR3 has 16 residues. Germline loops: CDR1 KGHSH, CDR2 LQKENI. The CDR3, as DNA: TGTGCCAGCTCACCATATAGTATTGATCGGAACACTGAAGCTTTCTTT. Amino acid sequence: CASSPYSIDRNTEAFF.

In the case of this clone: Other nucleotide sequences in the sample specify the same CDR3. The genes are TRBV7-2 and TRBJ2-7, with 7 bases aligning to TRBD1. The CDR3 extends over 14 amino acids. CDR1 and CDR2 from the germline V gene are SGHTA and FQGNSA. J gave up 4 bases and V 2 bases, and 5 bases lay outside the gene matches. The CDR3 sequence is CASSLYKGAYEQYF. The CDR3 DNA follows: TGTGCCAGCAGCTTATACAAGGGGGCGTACGAGCAGTACTTC.

This clone has only a few counts. V gene TRBV7-2 combines with J gene TRBJ2-4; 7 bases align to TRBD2. This CDR3 spans 16 amino acids. Trimming removed 6 bases from V and 8 bases from J; junction bases left unmatched: 16. CDR1 and CDR2 from the germline V gene are SGHTA and FQGNSA. CDR3 DNA sequence: TGTGCCAGCAGGGAGTCAGCGGGATCGCGGGGGTACATTCAGTACTTC. Translated: CASRESAGSRGYIQYF.

The chain joins TRBV5-1 to TRBJ2-1; weak D call: TRBD2 (6 bases). Trimming took 0 bases from V and 15 from J, leaving 22 bases between them. The V gene's germline CDR1 is SGHRS and CDR2 YFSETQ. The CDR3 length is 15 residues. For the CDR3, the DNA is TGCGCCAGCAGCTTGGACGGGAGTTTATCAGTTGATCGGTTCTTC. Protein: CASSLDGSLSVDRFF.

This chain connects TRBV19 to TRBJ2-7; 12 nucleotides match TRBD1. With V trimmed by 6 bases and J by 3 bases, 9 bases remained unmatched. This CDR3 has 16 residues. Germline CDR1 and CDR2: LNHDA and SQIVND (reference sequence). Here the CDR3 DNA reads TGTGCCAGTAGCATGGGACAGGGGGCTTTAGGCTACGAGCAGTACTTC. This gives the protein CASSMGQGALGYEQYF.

The rearrangement uses TRBV5-6 and TRBJ1-2; TRBD1 matches at 7 bases. CDR1 and CDR2 from the germline V gene are SGHDT and YYEEEE. This CDR3 contains 14 residues. Trimming took 4 bases from V and 4 from J; bases not matched to a gene: 7. CDR3 DNA sequence: TGTGCCAGCAGCGCTCGGGGACAGACCTATGGCTACACCTTC. It codes for CASSARGQTYGYTF.

The rearrangement links TRBV5-4 to TRBJ2-7; possibly TRBD1 for D (6 bases). This CDR3 contains 15 residues. The germline V and J ends were trimmed by 4 bases and 0 bases, with 14 bases remaining between them. CDR1 and CDR2 (germline): SGHNT, YYREEE (reference sequence). The CDR3 sequence is CASSVGTMSSYEQYF. In nucleotides, the CDR3 is TGTGCCAGCAGCGTAGGGACAATGAGCTCCTACGAGCAGTACTTC.

This clone appeared a single time. V is TRBV9 and J is TRBJ1-2, with TRBD1 matching over 10 bases. Germline V gene sequence: CDR1 SGDLS, CDR2 YYNGEE. V gave up 4 bases and J gave up 7 bases; unmatched junction bases: 10. CDR3 length: 15 amino acids. Written as DNA, the CDR3 is TGTGCCAGCAGCCCCCAGACAGGGGGCGTCAGTGGCTACACCTTC. Its translation: CASSPQTGGVSGYTF.

The CDR3 DNA follows: TGTGCCAGCACTCGGGGGGGGATGAGCGAGCAGTACTTC. Protein: CASTRGGMSEQYF. The chain uses TRBV6-5 and TRBJ2-7; 8 bases are a match to TRBD2. This CDR3 has 13 residues. The ends lost 7 bases at V and 6 bases at J; junction bases unmatched: 8. The germline CDR1 and CDR2 sequences are MNHEY and SVGAGI.

This chain connects TRBV11-2 to TRBJ1-1, with 10 bases matching TRBD1. Germline V lookup: CDR1 SGHAT, CDR2 FQNNGV. The CDR3 sequence is 19 residues long. With 5 bases clipped from V and 1 base from J, the junction kept 16 bases outside the gene matches. Here the CDR3 reads CASSPRNDRGPNRNTEAFF. In nucleotides, the CDR3 is TGTGCCAGCAGCCCAAGAAATGACAGGGGGCCTAACCGGAACACTGAAGCTTTCTTT.

This clone showed up just once. The chain couples TRBV6-1 to TRBJ2-7, with a tentative D call TRBD2 (5 bases). This CDR3 spans 12 amino acids. From germline, CDR1 is MNHNS and CDR2 SASEGT. The V and J ends lost 5 bases and 3 bases respectively, with 8 bases between them. The CDR3: CASSSRDYEQYF. The CDR3 nucleotides are TGTGCCAGCAGTTCCCGGGACTACGAGCAGTACTTC.

J is TRBJ2-3 and V is TRBV11-2, with 11 bases aligning to TRBD2. The CDR3 spans 19 residues. The J segment lost 0 bases and the V segment lost 5 bases, leaving 13 bases of the junction unmatched. The germline CDR1 and CDR2 sequences are SGHAT and FQNNGV. The CDR3 sequence: CASSRTGTSGPASTDTQYF. CDR3 in DNA: TGTGCCAGCAGCCGAACCGGGACTAGCGGACCTGCTAGCACAGATACGCAGTATTTT.

In nucleotides, the CDR3 is TGTGCCAGTTCGATTAGACAGGACGATGGCTACACCTTC. This gives the protein CASSIRQDDGYTF. The V and J genes are TRBV18 and TRBJ1-2; a weak D match, TRBD1 (6 bases). Germline V gene lookup returns CDR1 KGHSH and CDR2 LQKENI. The CDR3 runs 13 residues. V lost 9 bases and J 6 bases, leaving 17 bases between the germline ends.

The chain employs TRBV25-1 and TRBJ2-7, with 10 nucleotides matching TRBD2. Germline loops: CDR1 MGHDK, CDR2 SYGVNS. The V and J ends lost 6 bases and 3 bases, in that order; junction bases with no gene match: 2. This CDR3 has 13 residues. The CDR3 DNA follows: TGTGCCAGCAGATTAGCGGGAGGCTACGAGCAGTACTTC. Translated: CASRLAGGYEQYF.

The genes are TRBV9 and TRBJ2-1; 10 bases map to TRBD1. Germline V gene data show CDR1 as SGDLS and CDR2 as YYNGEE. With 0 bases clipped from V and 9 bases from J, the junction kept 6 bases outside the gene matches. CDR3 length equals 15 residues. The CDR3 reads CASSVADRGWGEQFF. CDR3 DNA: TGTGCCAGCAGCGTAGCGGACAGGGGGTGGGGTGAGCAGTTCTTC. Together with reference TRBV9 and TRBJ2-1, the CDR3 gives the full variable domain: DSGVTQTPKHLITATGQRVTLRCSPRSGDLSVYWYQQSLDQGLQFLIQYYNGEERAKGNILERFSAQQFPDLHSELNLSSLELGDSALYFCASSVADRGWGEQFFGPGTRLTVL.